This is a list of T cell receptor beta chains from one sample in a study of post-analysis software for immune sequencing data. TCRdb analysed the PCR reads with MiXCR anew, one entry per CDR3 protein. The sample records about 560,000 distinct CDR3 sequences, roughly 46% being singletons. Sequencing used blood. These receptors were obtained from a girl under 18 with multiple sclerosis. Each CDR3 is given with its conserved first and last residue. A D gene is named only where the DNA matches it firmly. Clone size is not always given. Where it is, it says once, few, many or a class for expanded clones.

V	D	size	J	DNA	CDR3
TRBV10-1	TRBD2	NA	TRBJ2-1	TGCGCCAGCAGTGAGTCGGGACTAGCGGGGCACAATGAGCAGTTCTTC	CASSESGLAGHNEQFF
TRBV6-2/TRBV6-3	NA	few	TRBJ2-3	TGTGCCAGCCTTGAGGGGAACAGCCCCACAGATACGCAGTATTTT	CASLEGNSPTDTQYF
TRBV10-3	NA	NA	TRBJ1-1	TGTGCCATCAGTTCGGACAGCATGAACACTGAAGCTTTCTTT	CAISSDSMNTEAFF
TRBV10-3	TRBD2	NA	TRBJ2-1	TGTGCCATCAGAAAGTCAACTAGCGGGAACTACAATGAGCAGTTCTTC	CAIRKSTSGNYNEQFF
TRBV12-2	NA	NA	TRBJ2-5	TGTGCAAGTCGCCCCCCGGGACACAGGGGGGAGACCCAGTACTTC	CASRPPGHRGETQYF
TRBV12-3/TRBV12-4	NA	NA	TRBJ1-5	TGTGCCAGCAGTGCCCTGAAAGAGCCCCAGCATTTT	CASSALKEPQHF
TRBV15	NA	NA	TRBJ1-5	TGTGCCACCAGCAGAGATCCAGGGGTTGGTCAGCCCCAGCATTTT	CATSRDPGVGQPQHF
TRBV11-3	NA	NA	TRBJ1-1	TGTGCCAGCAGCGAACTACAGGGAGCTTTCTTT	CASSELQGAFF
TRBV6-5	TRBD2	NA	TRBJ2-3	TGTGCCAGCAGTTACGGGATAGCGGGTGATACGCAGTATTTT	CASSYGIAGDTQYF
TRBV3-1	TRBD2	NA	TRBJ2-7	TGTGCCAGCAGCCAAGAACCCGGGACTACCTACGAGCAGTACTTC	CASSQEPGTTYEQYF
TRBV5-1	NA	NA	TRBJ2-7	TGCGCCAGCAGCTTGGACAGGGTTCAAGGCTACGAGCAGTACTTC	CASSLDRVQGYEQYF
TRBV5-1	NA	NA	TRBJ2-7	TGCGCCAGCAGACAGGAGTATGCCTACGAGCAGTACTTC	CASRQEYAYEQYF
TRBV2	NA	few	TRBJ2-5	TGTGCCAGCACCTGGGACTTCGGGGAGACCCAGTACTTC	CASTWDFGETQYF
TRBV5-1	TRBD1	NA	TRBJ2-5	TGCGCCAGCAGCAGGGACAGGGGGCTACAAGAGACCCAGTACTTC	CASSRDRGLQETQYF
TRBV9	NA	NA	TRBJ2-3	TGTGCCAGCAGCGTAGAGAACTCGCAGCCGCAGTATTTT	CASSVENSQPQYF
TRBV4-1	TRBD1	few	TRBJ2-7	TGCGCCAGCAGCCAACACGTGCAGGGGGCCCCCTACGAGCAGTACTTC	CASSQHVQGAPYEQYF
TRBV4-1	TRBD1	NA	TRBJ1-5	TGCGCCAGCAGCCAACCGGGACAGCGGCTCAGCAATCAGCCCCAGCATTTT	CASSQPGQRLSNQPQHF
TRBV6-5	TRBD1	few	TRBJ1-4	TGTGCCACTTCGGACAGGGGGCAGGAAAAACTGTTTTTT	CATSDRGQEKLFF
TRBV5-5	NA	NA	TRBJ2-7	TGTGCCAGCAGCTTGGGAAGTAACAGGGTTTCCGAGCAGTACTTC	CASSLGSNRVSEQYF
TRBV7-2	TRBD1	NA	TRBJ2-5	TGTGCCAGCAGCTCCGATCCGGGACAGGGCCTAGAGTACTTC	CASSSDPGQGLEYF
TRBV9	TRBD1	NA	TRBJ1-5	TGTGCCAGCAGCGGGCGGGGGACAGGGGAACAGCCCCAGCATTTT	CASSGRGTGEQPQHF
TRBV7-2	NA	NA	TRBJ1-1	TGTGCCAGCAGCTTAGCGGGACACCTGGACACTGAAGCTTTCTTT	CASSLAGHLDTEAFF
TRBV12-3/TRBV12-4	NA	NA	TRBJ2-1	TGTGCCAGCGCGGGCGGGTTCTTATACAATGAGCAGTTCTTC	CASAGGFLYNEQFF
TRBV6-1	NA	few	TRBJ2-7	TGTGCCAGCAGCAAAGTCGGCGCGAACCCCTACGAGCAGTACTTC	CASSKVGANPYEQYF
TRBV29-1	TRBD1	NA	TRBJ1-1	TGCAGCGTCCAGGGGGGCACTGAAGCTTTCTTT	CSVQGGTEAFF
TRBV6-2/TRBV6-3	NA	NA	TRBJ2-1	TGTGCCAGCACCCGGGATACTTCAGAGGATGAGCAGTTCTTC	CASTRDTSEDEQFF
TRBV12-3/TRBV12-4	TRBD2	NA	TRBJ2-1	TGTGCCAGCAGTTTCTCAGCGGGAGGTTCCCACAATGAGCAGTTCTTC	CASSFSAGGSHNEQFF
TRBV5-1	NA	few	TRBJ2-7	TGCGCCAGCAGCTCCGGTTTGCAGGAGCCCTACGAGCAGTACTTC	CASSSGLQEPYEQYF
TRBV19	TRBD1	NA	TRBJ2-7	TGTGCCAGTAGCAGGGACAGTCAGCCCTCCTACGAGCAGTACTTC	CASSRDSQPSYEQYF
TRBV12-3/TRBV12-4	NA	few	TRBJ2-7	TGTGCCAGCAGTCGTCCCGGACAGCTCGAGCAGTACTTC	CASSRPGQLEQYF
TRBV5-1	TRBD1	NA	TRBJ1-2	TGTGCCAGCAGTACCGGACAGGGGAATGGCTACACCTTC	CASSTGQGNGYTF
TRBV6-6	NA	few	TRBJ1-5	TGTGCCAGCAGTTACTCAGGGCATCAGCCCCAGCATTTT	CASSYSGHQPQHF
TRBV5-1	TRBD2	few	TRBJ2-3	TGCGCCAGCAGTACCAGGGAGCGGGGGGGCACAGATACGCAGTATTTT	CASSTRERGGTDTQYF
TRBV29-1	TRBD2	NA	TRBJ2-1	TGCAGCGTTGCAAGGACTAGCGGGGGGAATGAGCAGTTCTTC	CSVARTSGGNEQFF
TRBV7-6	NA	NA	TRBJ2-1	TGTGCCAGCAGCTTAGGGATAGGGACCTATGAGCAGCTCTTC	CASSLGIGTYEQLF
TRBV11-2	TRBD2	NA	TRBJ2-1	TGTGCCAGCAGCCCAAAGGGACTAGCGGGAGGCAATGAGCAGTTCTTC	CASSPKGLAGGNEQFF
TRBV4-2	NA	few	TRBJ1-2	TGTGCCAGCAGCCCCCAGGACCAGGAAGATCAAAGCTACACCTTC	CASSPQDQEDQSYTF
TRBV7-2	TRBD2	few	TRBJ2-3	TGTGCCAGCAGCTTAGCGCAAGCGGGGGGGGCAGATACGCAGTATTTT	CASSLAQAGGADTQYF
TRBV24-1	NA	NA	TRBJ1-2	TGTGCCACCAGTGACCCAGGAGGTGGATCCTATGGCTACACCTTC	CATSDPGGGSYGYTF
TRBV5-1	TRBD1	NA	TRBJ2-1	TGCGCCAGCAGCTCTGGACAGGGGGAGGTCGATGAGCAGTTCTTC	CASSSGQGEVDEQFF
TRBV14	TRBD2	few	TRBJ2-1	TGTGCCAGCAGCCGGACCCAGGGACTAGCCTATGAGCAGTTCTTC	CASSRTQGLAYEQFF
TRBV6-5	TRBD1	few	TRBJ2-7	TGTGCCAGCAGCCGCGACAGGGGCCCACCCTACGAGCAGTACTTC	CASSRDRGPPYEQYF
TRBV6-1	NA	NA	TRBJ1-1	TGTGCCAGCAGTGGGGGATGGTTGAACACTGAAGCTTTCTTT	CASSGGWLNTEAFF
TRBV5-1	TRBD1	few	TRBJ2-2	TGCGCCAGCAGAGGGGGCAGCTTCGCGAACACCGGGGAGCTGTTTTTT	CASRGGSFANTGELFF
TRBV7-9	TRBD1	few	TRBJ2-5	TGTGCCAGCAGCTCATTGACAGGGATAGAGACCCAGTACTTC	CASSSLTGIETQYF
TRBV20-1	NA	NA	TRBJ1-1	TGCAGTGCTAGCTTTAACCAAGCTTTCTTT	CSASFNQAFF
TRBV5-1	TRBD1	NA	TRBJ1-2	TGCGCCAGCAGCTTGGACCCTGAGAGGGGGCTGATCTATGGCTACACCTTC	CASSLDPERGLIYGYTF
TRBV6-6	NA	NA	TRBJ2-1	TGTGCCAGCAGTTACTTGCGACTAGCAGGGGGAAATGAGCAGTTCTTC	CASSYLRLAGGNEQFF
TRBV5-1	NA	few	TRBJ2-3	TGCGCCAGCAGCCCGAACCAGCCTCGCACAGATACGCAGTATTTT	CASSPNQPRTDTQYF
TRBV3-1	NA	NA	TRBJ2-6	TGTGCCAGCAGCCAAGATTCAGGGGCCAACGTCCTGACTTTC	CASSQDSGANVLTF
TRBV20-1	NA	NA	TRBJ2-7	TGCAGTGCTAAGCCCCCCAGTTACGACGCGGACGAGCAGTACTTC	CSAKPPSYDADEQYF
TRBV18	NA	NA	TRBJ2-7	TGTGCCAGCTCTCAACAGGGTGGGGCGGATTCCTACGAGCAGTACTTC	CASSQQGGADSYEQYF
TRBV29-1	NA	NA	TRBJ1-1	TGCAGCGCTTCGAAGGACACTGAAGCTTTCTTT	CSASKDTEAFF
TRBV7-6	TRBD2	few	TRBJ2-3	TGTGCCAGCAGCGGCCCGGGACTAGCGGGGGGGGATACGCAGTATTTT	CASSGPGLAGGDTQYF
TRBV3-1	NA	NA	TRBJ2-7	TGTGCCAGCAGCAAAGGATCGGGATCCTACGAGCAGTACTTC	CASSKGSGSYEQYF